There are many counts of the clone carrying this TCR beta chain. Its target is unknown. RNA transcripts provided the source from which TCR beta CDR3 regions were amplified. Using the HTBI primer set, a first-round RT-PCR was run on the TCR CDR3. TCRdb redid the calling of the multiplex PCR reads with MiXCR, one entry per CDR3 protein. The table lists some 270,000 distinct CDR3 sequences, roughly 13% of them singletons. The V gene's germline CDR1 is MDHEN and CDR2 SYDVKM. This CDR3 is built from 14 residues. V lost 6 bases and J 6 bases, leaving 18 bases between the germline ends. The record originates from a study of T cells in Graves' hyperthyroidism and ophthalmopathy. Whole-study context: Before any treatment, at initial diagnosis, peripheral blood was collected. Points from the study as a whole: Among clonotypes expanded in thyroid above 0.001, most were also found in blood. Ophthalmopathy was told apart from stable hyperthyroidism by a 13 V-J model.

This TCR was sampled from a woman aged 30 to 39 with Graves' hyperthyroidism that later progressed to Graves' ophthalmopathy. The rearrangement links TRBV28 to TRBJ2-7, with unresolved D. Sequenced input: blood. The CDR3 sequence: CASSRHFLAGEQYF. DNA for the CDR3: TGTGCCAGCAGCAGACATTTTCTGGCTGGCGAGCAGTACTTC.